This T cell receptor beta chain was captured in a study of CXCR3-negative and CXCR3-positive naive CD8 T cells. Points on this clonotype: Its antigen is unknown.

With UMI labels, 5' RACE was used to prepare the TRB cDNA libraries. From the 5' RACE reads, TCRdb lists one entry per CDR3 protein and no DNA. Here the sample table reports tens of thousands of distinct CDR3 sequences. General observations from the study: CXCR3-positive naive cells carried more hydrophobic TRB CDR3s than CXCR3-negative naive cells did. Both naive subsets, CXCR3-negative and CXCR3-positive, displayed similar TRBV-TRBJ usage, unlike memory cells.

The receptor was isolated from a human donor in good health. Some clones in this sample may be carry-over from other donors' samples. Sequencing was carried out using naive CXCR3+ CD8+ T cells from blood. Noted subset: CD45RO-CCR7+CD27+CD95- naive CD8+ T cells expressing CXCR3 (TNR3+).

The CDR3 protein is CASSSLLAPSTDTQYF. V usage is TRBV27 and J usage is TRBJ2-3; TCRdb gives TRBD2 as the D gene, but with no DNA this cannot be confirmed. Looked up from germline, CDR1 is MNHEY and CDR2 is SMNVEV (reference sequence). CDR3 length equals 16 residues.